This T cell receptor beta chain appears in the sequencing data of a study of early T cells in non-severe SARS-CoV-2 infection. Study-wide background: Sequencing of bulk RNA from unsorted whole blood was done, without chain pairing.

Trimming removed 5 bases from V and 5 bases from J; junction bases left unmatched: 8. Germline V gives CDR1 MNHEY, CDR2 SVGAGI. The CDR3 totals 14 residues. Researchers attached unique molecular identifiers to individual cDNA molecules. TCRdb reanalysed the 5' RACE reads using MiXCR and keeps one entry per CDR3 protein. Altogether some 61,000 distinct CDR3 sequences are present, 8.5% to 12% being singletons, with the ten largest covering about 4.4%. This clonotype was recorded at least ten times. The TCR sequence derives from an adult who was a healthcare worker with PCR-confirmed SARS-CoV-2 infection or an uninfected control (not recorded which). The chain combines TRBV6-5 with TRBJ2-7, with 8 bases identical to TRBD2. The sequenced sample was whole blood. The CDR3, as DNA: TGTGCCAGCAGTACTAGCGGCACCCTAAACGAGCAGTACTTC. Encoded protein: CASSTSGTLNEQYF.